The 29 T cell receptor beta chains presented below share a single source sample, sequenced in a study of OX40 agonist ivuxolimab in advanced cancers. Receptors were amplified or captured by the immunoSEQ multiplex PCR assay. The clones in this table, taken by TCRdb from immuneACCESS, are in-frame only. Not every clone is retained; where verified, under half of the shortfall comes from an unresolved V gene, and the cause of the rest is unknown. This sample comprises roughly 89,000 clones, about 86% of them detected only once. The top ten clonotypes cover approximately 1.9% of the sample. The sample in question was CD4+ or CD8+ T cells sorted from blood, obtained in a trial of the OX40 agonist ivuxolimab. These receptors all stem from an adult with an advanced solid tumor such as melanoma, head and neck, liver or kidney cancer.

The V and J genes are TRBV5-1 and TRBJ2-7; TRBD1 matches at 9 bases. J gave up 3 bases and V 1 base, and 5 bases lay outside the gene matches. The CDR3 is 15 residues long. The germline V gene has CDR1 SGHRS and CDR2 YFSETQ. The CDR3 bases are TGCGCCAGCAGCTTGCAATCGGGACAGGGCTACGAGCAGTACTTC. Its translation: CASSLQSGQGYEQYF.

The chain employs TRBV19 and TRBJ2-7; no firm D call. The germline CDR1 and CDR2 sequences are LNHDA and SQIVND (reference sequence). The CDR3 length is 12 residues. The germline V and J ends were trimmed by 1 base and 5 bases, with 6 bases remaining between them. The CDR3 spells CASSIGWDEQYF. In DNA form, the CDR3 reads TGTGCCAGTAGTATAGGATGGGACGAGCAGTACTTC.

The rearrangement joins TRBV19 to TRBJ2-3; 8 bases agree with TRBD1. With 4 bases clipped from V and 9 bases from J, the junction kept 15 bases outside the gene matches. The CDR3 covers 16 residues. The germline gives CDR1 LNHDA, CDR2 SQIVND (reference sequence). The CDR3 loop reads CASSTTPGTGQGTQYF. Written as DNA, the CDR3 is TGTGCCAGTAGTACAACCCCCGGGACAGGACAAGGGACGCAGTATTTT.

The chain uses TRBV10-1 and TRBJ1-1; D possibly corresponds to TRBD1 (6 bases). There are 17 residues in the CDR3. V lost 0 bases and J 6 bases, leaving 20 bases between the germline ends. From germline, CDR1 is WNHNN and CDR2 SYGVQD (reference sequence). CDR3 loop: CASSESPPGVSVAEAFF. In DNA form, the CDR3 reads TGCGCCAGCAGTGAGTCTCCCCCAGGGGTGTCAGTTGCTGAAGCTTTCTTT.

The V and J genes are TRBV6-6 and TRBJ2-3; D possibly corresponds to TRBD2 (7 bases). The ends were cut back, 6 bases at V and 4 bases at J, with 17 bases in the middle. Germline V gene data show CDR1 as MNHNY and CDR2 as SVGAGI (reference sequence). The CDR3 runs to 15 residues. As DNA, the CDR3 is TGTGCCAGCAGCCCAGGGAGGGGGTCGCCAGATACGCAGTATTTT. This sequence encodes CASSPGRGSPDTQYF.

This clone was observed a handful of times. The chain has TRBV2 and TRBJ1-2, with 7 bases matching TRBD1. V trimming: 2 bases; J trimming: 5 bases; junction bases outside the gene matches: 5. This CDR3 is built from 14 residues. Germline V gene data show CDR1 as SNHLY and CDR2 as FYNNEI. The CDR3 nucleotides read TGTGCCAGCAGTGAAAGGGTGACAGGGTATGGCTACACCTTC. Translated, it gives CASSERVTGYGYTF.

This chain connects TRBV19 to TRBJ2-2; D gene unclear. The V gene's germline CDR1 is LNHDA and CDR2 SQIVND (reference sequence). The V end lost 5 bases, the J end lost 1 base, and 8 bases lay between the germline ends. This CDR3 contains 14 residues. DNA of the CDR3: TGTGCCAGTAGTCCCCGACAGAACACCGGGGAGCTGTTTTTT. Protein: CASSPRQNTGELFF.

The chain is built from TRBV6-5 and TRBJ1-1; D is undetermined. Germline CDR1 is MNHEY and CDR2 is SVGAGI. The germline V and J ends were trimmed by 8 bases and 1 base, with 17 bases remaining between them. The CDR3 loop spans 15 amino acids. CDR3 loop: CASSLEANSNTEAFF. As DNA, the CDR3 is TGTGCCAGCTCCCTCGAGGCAAACTCGAACACTGAAGCTTTCTTT.

This rearrangement joins TRBV19 to TRBJ1-2, with D uncertain. The CDR3 extends over 14 amino acids. V lost 9 bases and J 0 bases, leaving 14 bases between the germline ends. The germline gives CDR1 LNHDA, CDR2 SQIVND (reference sequence). The CDR3 sequence: CASQGGIANYGYTF. The DNA of the CDR3 is TGTGCCAGCCAAGGTGGAATAGCTAACTATGGCTACACCTTC.

The chain links TRBV12-1 to TRBJ2-5; the table's D call, TRBD1, was not checked against the DNA. TRBV12-1 is given as a pseudogene. The CDR3 contains 17 residues. CDR3 nucleotide sequence: TGTGCCAGCAGCCTACCTCGTGAGGTCAGGGGGAAGGAGACCCAGTACTTC. It specifies CASSLPREVRGKETQYF.

Turning to this clone: The sample contains more than one DNA sequence encoding this CDR3. CDR3 nucleotide sequence: TGTGCCAGCTCACCATCCGGGAACACTGAAGCTTTCTTT. Encoded protein: CASSPSGNTEAFF. This chain uses TRBV18 with TRBJ1-1, with D uncertain. The germline V gene encodes CDR1 KGHSH and CDR2 LQKENI. The CDR3 spans 13 residues. V dropped 2 bases and J dropped 1 base, with 5 bases sitting between them.

The V gene is TRBV6-1, the J gene TRBJ1-2, with TRBD1 matching over 8 bases. The length of the CDR3 is 13 residues. The germline CDR1 and CDR2 sequences are MNHNS and SASEGT. With V trimmed by 6 bases and J by 3 bases, 3 bases remained unmatched. This CDR3 reads CASRVTGDYGYTF. The CDR3 bases are TGTGCCAGCAGGGTGACAGGGGACTATGGCTACACCTTC.

The table lists this clone with a few counts. This chain joins TRBV5-4 and TRBJ1-1, with TRBD1 as a possible D gene (5 bases). The V gene lost 0 bases and the J gene lost 3 bases, with 15 bases spanning the gap. CDR1 is SGHNT and CDR2 is YYREEE in the germline V gene (reference sequence). This CDR3 comprises 16 residues. The CDR3 DNA reads as TGTGCCAGCAGCTTGGTAGGTGGCAGGGTTCACACTGAAGCTTTCTTT. Amino acid sequence: CASSLVGGRVHTEAFF.

The chain combines TRBV29-1 with TRBJ1-4, with D maybe TRBD1 (6 bases). Trimming left V 1 base short and J 6 bases short, with 12 bases between. CDR1 is SQVTM, CDR2 ANQGSEA, per germline. The CDR3 contains 14 residues. The CDR3: CSVEGQEADEKLFF. CDR3 DNA: TGCAGCGTTGAAGGACAGGAGGCAGATGAAAAACTGTTTTTT.

V is TRBV7-2 and J is TRBJ1-1; no firm D call. This CDR3 has 12 residues. Trimming took off 1 base at V and 8 bases at J, with 8 bases between the two ends. Germline V gene lookup returns CDR1 SGHTA and CDR2 FQGNSA. The CDR3 region is CASSLEVGEAFF. The DNA of the CDR3 is TGTGCCAGCAGCTTAGAGGTGGGGGAAGCTTTCTTT.

This clone was detected only a few times. The genes are TRBV6-5 and TRBJ1-2, with a tentative D call TRBD1 (6 bases). CDR1 and CDR2 from the germline V gene are MNHEY and SVGAGI. The CDR3 consists of 15 residues. Trimming removed 5 bases from V and 1 base from J, with 14 bases in between. The chain's CDR3 is CASSISGGVNYGYTF. Here the CDR3 DNA reads TGTGCCAGCAGTATCTCGGGGGGCGTTAACTATGGCTACACCTTC.

The chain combines TRBV2 with TRBJ1-2, with 10 bases aligning to TRBD1. CDR1 SNHLY and CDR2 FYNNEI come from the germline V gene. The V gene end was trimmed by 6 bases and the J gene end by 8 bases; junction bases not matched to a gene: 6. CDR3 length: 13 residues. CDR3 coding DNA: TGTGCCAGCAGCGGAGTGACAGGGGGCGGCTACACCTTC. Translated, it gives CASSGVTGGGYTF.

The rearrangement uses TRBV18 and TRBJ2-7, with 9 bases matching TRBD1. J lost 1 base, V lost 9 bases, and 7 bases had no gene match. Germline CDR1 and CDR2: KGHSH and LQKENI. The CDR3 covers 14 residues. CDR3 coding DNA: TGTGCCAGTAAACAGGGGGCGAGGTCCTACGAGCAGTACTTC. Amino acid sequence: CASKQGARSYEQYF. The full variable domain, with the rest looked up from reference TRBV18 and TRBJ2-7, is NAGVMQNPRHLVRRRGQEARLRCSPMKGHSHVYWYRQLPEEGLKFMVYLQKENIIDESGMPKERFSAEFPKEGPSILRIQQVVRGDSAAYFCASKQGARSYEQYFGPGTRLTVT.

J is TRBJ1-2 and V is TRBV5-6, with TRBD1 as a possible D gene (6 bases). This CDR3 contains 13 residues. V was shortened by 0 bases and J by 8 bases, with 11 bases between the two germline ends. Germline CDR1 is SGHDT and CDR2 is YYEEEE. CDR3 nucleotides: TGTGCCAGCAGCTTGGCAGGACAGACGGGCTACACCTTC. The encoded protein is CASSLAGQTGYTF.

The chain has TRBV7-9 and TRBJ1-1, with D possibly being TRBD1 (6 bases). The CDR3 consists of 15 residues. The germline CDR1 and CDR2 sequences are SEHNR and FQNEAQ (reference sequence). V lost 4 bases, J lost 5 bases, and 17 bases lay in between. In DNA form, the CDR3 reads TGTGCCAGCAGCTCGACCAGGGTAAGGGGGACTGAAGCTTTCTTT. Translation: CASSSTRVRGTEAFF.

This sequence joins TRBV28 and TRBJ1-6; D is possibly TRBD1 (6 bases). Germline V gene lookup returns CDR1 MDHEN and CDR2 SYDVKM. There are 17 residues in the CDR3. V was shortened by 4 bases and J by 5 bases, with 18 bases between the two germline ends. CDR3 amino acids: CASSYISGGRNNSPLHF. The CDR3 DNA sequence: TGTGCCAGCAGTTATATCAGCGGGGGCAGAAATAATTCACCCCTCCACTTT.

The rearrangement links TRBV5-4 to TRBJ2-5; 10 nucleotides line up with TRBD1. Trimming cost V 2 bases and J 4 bases; bases outside gene matches: 5. The CDR3 loop spans 15 amino acids. Germline values: CDR1 SGHNT, CDR2 YYREEE (reference sequence). DNA of the CDR3: TGTGCCAGCAGCTTAAGGGGACAGGGGAGAGAGACCCAGTACTTC. It specifies CASSLRGQGRETQYF.

V and J are TRBV27 and TRBJ1-1; D perhaps matches TRBD1 (6 bases). Trimming left V 3 bases short and J 4 bases short, with 18 bases between. Germline CDR1 is MNHEY and CDR2 is SMNVEV (reference sequence). This CDR3 has 16 residues. The DNA of the CDR3 is TGTGCCAGCAGTTTGCAATACACGGGGGGCGGCACTGAAGCTTTCTTT. It encodes CASSLQYTGGGTEAFF.

The chain employs TRBV11-1 and TRBJ2-7; maybe TRBD1 (5 bases). Trimming took off 2 bases at V and 6 bases at J, with 11 bases between the two ends. CDR3 length equals 13 residues. Germline assignment: CDR1 SGHAT and CDR2 FQDESV (reference sequence). CDR3: CASSLSRAGEQYF. The CDR3 DNA sequence: TGTGCCAGCAGCTTATCCAGGGCAGGCGAGCAGTACTTC.

CDR3 amino acids: CASSPEGGNTGELFF. Here the CDR3 DNA reads TGTGCCAGCAGCCCTGAGGGGGGGAACACCGGGGAGCTGTTTTTT. This rearrangement joins TRBV6-4 to TRBJ2-2; D may be TRBD1 or TRBD2 (6 bases each). The V end lost 6 bases, the J end lost 1 base, and 12 bases lay between the germline ends. Germline CDR1 is MRHNA and CDR2 is SNTAGT. This CDR3 spans 15 amino acids.

This chain joins TRBV7-3 and TRBJ1-1; possible D gene TRBD1, 5 bases. The length of the CDR3 is 13 residues. The germline V gene has CDR1 SGHTA and CDR2 FQGTGA. Trimming removed 5 bases at V and 1 base at J, with 8 bases between. CDR3 bases: TGTGCCAGCAGCGAGGGGCCGAACACTGAAGCTTTCTTT. Amino acid sequence: CASSEGPNTEAFF.

The CDR3 loop reads CASSRGQGQHNEQFF. CDR3 nucleotides: TGCGCCAGCAGCCGGGGACAGGGGCAACACAATGAGCAGTTCTTC. V is TRBV5-1 and J is TRBJ2-1; 10 nucleotides line up with TRBD1. CDR1 and CDR2 from the germline V gene are SGHRS and YFSETQ. CDR3 length: 15 residues. The V segment lost 4 bases and the J segment 5 bases; nucleotides outside the gene matches: 6.

This clone was counted once. The chain is built from TRBV6-1 and TRBJ1-5, with 7 bases aligning to TRBD1. Germline CDR1 and CDR2: MNHNS and SASEGT. The CDR3 consists of 15 residues. J was trimmed by 3 bases and V by 5 bases; bases with no gene match: 7. The CDR3 DNA reads TGTGCCAGCAGTCCAGGGGACAGCCACAATCAGCCCCAGCATTTT. Translation gives CASSPGDSHNQPQHF.

The genes are TRBV5-1 and TRBJ1-1, with D tentatively TRBD1 (5 bases). The CDR3 has 14 residues. Germline CDR1 is SGHRS and CDR2 is YFSETQ. Trimming removed 5 bases at V and 5 bases at J, with 16 bases between. CDR3 residues: CASRWDGKGTEAFF. CDR3 DNA sequence: TGCGCCAGCAGATGGGACGGGAAAGGTACTGAAGCTTTCTTT.